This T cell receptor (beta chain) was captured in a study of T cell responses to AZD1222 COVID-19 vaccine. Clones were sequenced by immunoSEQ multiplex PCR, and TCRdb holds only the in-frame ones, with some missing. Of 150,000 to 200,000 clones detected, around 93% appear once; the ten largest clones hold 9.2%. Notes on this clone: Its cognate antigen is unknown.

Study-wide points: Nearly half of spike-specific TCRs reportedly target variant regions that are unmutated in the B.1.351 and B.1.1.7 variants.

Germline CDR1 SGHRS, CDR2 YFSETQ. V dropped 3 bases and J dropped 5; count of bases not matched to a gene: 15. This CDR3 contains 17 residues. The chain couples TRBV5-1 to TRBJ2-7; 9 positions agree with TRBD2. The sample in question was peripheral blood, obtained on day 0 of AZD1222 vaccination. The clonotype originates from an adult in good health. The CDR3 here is CASSSLRTSAKADEQYF. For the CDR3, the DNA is TGCGCCAGCAGCTCCCTCCGGACTAGCGCCAAGGCTGACGAGCAGTACTTC.